This T cell receptor beta chain was obtained from a study of blood T cells in healthy people across ages. Looking at the study overall: About one barcoded beta molecule per two T cells came from capture by template switching. General study findings and limits: Strong correlation linked observed beta diversity and percent naive T cells.

Details on this clonotype: No antigen is known for it.

V was cut by 6 bases and J by 7 bases, with 16 bases left in between. Germline loops: CDR1 SQVTM, CDR2 ANQGSEA. The CDR3 runs to 12 residues. PBMCs were isolated at a quantity of at least 6 million per sample. Extracted total RNA amounted to at least 5.5 micrograms for each sample. A J-beta primer mix and a sample-barcoded 5' primer were used in a second PCR of about 6 to 12 cycles. MiXCR, applied by TCRdb to the 5' RACE reads, yields one record per CDR3 protein. The sample lists around 1.5 million distinct CDR3 sequences, roughly 30% occurring once. The receptor was isolated from a woman in her twenties or thirties in good health. J is TRBJ2-7 and V is TRBV29-1, with unresolved D. Sequencing was done on a sample of blood. The CDR3 protein is CSVFPRPVEQYF. Written as DNA, the CDR3 is TGCAGCGTCTTCCCCCGGCCAGTGGAGCAGTACTTC.